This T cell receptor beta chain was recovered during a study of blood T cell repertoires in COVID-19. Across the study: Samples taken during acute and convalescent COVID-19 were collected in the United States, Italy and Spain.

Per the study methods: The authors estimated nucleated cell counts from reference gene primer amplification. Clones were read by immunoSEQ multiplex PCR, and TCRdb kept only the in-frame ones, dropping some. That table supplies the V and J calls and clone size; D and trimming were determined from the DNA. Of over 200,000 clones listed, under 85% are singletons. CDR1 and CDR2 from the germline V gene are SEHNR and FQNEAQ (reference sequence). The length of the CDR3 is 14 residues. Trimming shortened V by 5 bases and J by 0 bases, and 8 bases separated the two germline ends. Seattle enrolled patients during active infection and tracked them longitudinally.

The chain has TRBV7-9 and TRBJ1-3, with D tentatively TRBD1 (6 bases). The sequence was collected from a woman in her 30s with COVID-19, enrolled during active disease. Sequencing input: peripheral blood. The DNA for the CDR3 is TGTGCCAGCAGCCACAGGGACTCTGGAAACACCATATATTTT. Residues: CASSHRDSGNTIYF.